This TCR beta chain was captured by sequencing in a study of cytomegalovirus exposure and HLA in healthy donors. V shed 6 bases and J 1 base; nucleotides not matched to a gene: 1. This CDR3 is 14 amino acids long. CDR1 is LNHDA, CDR2 SQIVND, per germline (reference sequence). Concerning this clone: What it recognizes is unknown.

Whole-study results and caveats: One variant, a missense change in DCLRE1C, was linked in a later analysis to TCR beta V- and J-gene trimming. For cytomegalovirus status, the classifier reportedly gave diagnoses with high specificity and sensitivity.

A multiplex PCR was run with 60 Vbeta primers and 13 Jbeta primers. The method was immunoSEQ multiplex PCR; TCRdb's version includes in-frame clones alone and lacks a portion of them. Of about 110,000 clones listed, 65% to 90% are singletons. The chain employs TRBV19 and TRBJ2-3; 10 positions agree with TRBD2. The origin of this receptor is a man aged 30-40 years in good health and CMV-seropositive. The material sequenced was PBMCs. Written as DNA, the CDR3 is TGTGCCAGTAGGCTAGCGGGGGGCACAGATACGCAGTATTTT. This gives the protein CASRLAGGTDTQYF.